The 2 T cell receptor beta chains below come from one sample, sequenced in a study. Cells sorted as Tregs were CD4+, CD25+ and CD127-/low. In TCRdb, the 5' RACE reads were re-called with MiXCR into one record per CDR3 protein. This sample has about 4,900 distinct CDR3 sequences, with more than 60% found just once. The sample comprised Tregs sorted from blood. These receptor sequences come from a female donor with breast cancer.

The chain carries TRBV20-1 and TRBJ2-3, with 9 bases matching TRBD2. CDR3 length equals 15 residues. Germline assignment: CDR1 DFQATT and CDR2 SNEGSKA (reference sequence). With 3 bases clipped from V and 2 bases from J, the junction kept 6 bases outside the gene matches. The CDR3 coding sequence is TGCAGTGCTAGCACTAGCGGGTTTGCCACAGATACGCAGTATTTT. This sequence encodes CSASTSGFATDTQYF.

The chain joins TRBV20-1 to TRBJ2-7, with a tentative D call TRBD1 (6 bases). V was trimmed by 0 bases and J by 5 bases, leaving 11 bases between them. This CDR3 is built from 13 residues. Germline V gene data show CDR1 as DFQATT and CDR2 as SNEGSKA (reference sequence). The CDR3 coding sequence is TGCAGTGCTAGAGATCTCGAGGGGGACGAGCAGTACTTC. As protein: CSARDLEGDEQYF.